The present T cell receptor (beta chain) was sequenced within a study of CXCR3-negative and CXCR3-positive naive CD8 T cells. Findings and caveats of the study: Higher TRB CDR3 hydrophobicity marked CXCR3-positive naive cells relative to CXCR3-negative naive cells. Because surface CD5 did not distinguish the naive subsets, TCR strength was inferred from TRB CDR3 properties.

As concerns this clonotype: No antigen is known for it.

5' RACE that incorporated UMI labels was used to prepare the TRB cDNA libraries. TCRdb re-analyzed the 5' RACE reads; it lists each CDR3 protein once, without DNA. With approximately 83,000 distinct CDR3 sequences in the sample, the ten largest clones hold approximately 1.7%. Per the germline V gene, CDR1 is PRHDT and CDR2 is FYEKMQ (reference sequence). The CDR3 has 14 residues. This clonotype was sampled from a human donor in good health. Some clones in this sample may be carry-over from other donors' samples. The source material was naive CXCR3- CD8+ T cells from blood. Subset meaning: CD45RO-CCR7+CD27+CD95- naive CD8+ T cells lacking CXCR3 (TNR3-). V gene TRBV13 combines with J gene TRBJ1-1. The CDR3 is CASSDRGGDTEAFF.